These 20 T cell receptor beta chains were all obtained from the same sample, sequenced in a study of blood T cell repertoires in COVID-19. Some clones are missing from TCRdb's copy, which holds only in-frame ones; the method was immunoSEQ multiplex PCR. The sample consists of some 67,000 clones, 70% to 90% of them appearing once. The sequencing input was peripheral blood. These receptor sequences come from a woman in her fifties or sixties with acute or convalescent COVID-19.

This clone was observed a few times. The gene calls are TRBV6-2 or TRBV6-3 and TRBJ2-3; 10 bases are shared with TRBD2. Germline V gene sequence: CDR1 MNHEY, CDR2 SVGEGT. V trimming: 0 bases; J trimming: 7 bases; junction bases outside the gene matches: 7. There are 16 residues in the CDR3. The CDR3 protein is CASSYSGSGGAYTQYF. As DNA, the CDR3 is TGTGCCAGCAGTTACTCAGGAAGCGGGGGGGCTTATACGCAGTATTTT.

The V gene is TRBV19, the J gene TRBJ1-1; D gene uncertain. The CDR3 has 14 residues. Germline values: CDR1 LNHDA, CDR2 SQIVND (reference sequence). The V gene lost 2 bases and the J gene lost 1 base, with 8 bases spanning the gap. This chain's CDR3 is CASSIRSSNTEAFF. CDR3 in DNA: TGTGCCAGTAGTATAAGGAGTTCGAACACTGAAGCTTTCTTT.

V usage is TRBV5-6 and J usage is TRBJ1-5; tentative D call: TRBD1 (5 bases). The CDR3 has 14 amino acids. V was pared by 4 bases and J by 3 bases, with 11 bases between. Germline V gives CDR1 SGHDT, CDR2 YYEEEE. The CDR3 is CASSRQFFNQPQHF. The CDR3 DNA is TGTGCCAGCAGCCGACAGTTTTTCAATCAGCCCCAGCATTTT.

The V gene is TRBV11-2, the J gene TRBJ2-5; TRBD1 matches at 8 bases. The CDR3 covers 15 residues. CDR1 SGHAT and CDR2 FQNNGV come from the germline V gene. V shed 1 base, J shed 4 bases, and the junction held 5 bases outside the gene matches. CDR3 amino acids: CASSLGDRPRETQYF. CDR3 in DNA: TGTGCCAGCAGCTTAGGGGACAGGCCAAGAGAGACCCAGTACTTC.

This clone was picked up one time. The chain is built from TRBV18 and TRBJ1-5, with TRBD1 as a possible D gene (5 bases). The CDR3 totals 13 residues. V was trimmed by 1 base and J by 5 bases, leaving 6 bases between them. Germline-derived CDR1 and CDR2 are KGHSH and LQKENI. The CDR3 spells CASSPRGDQPQHF. In nucleotides, the CDR3 is TGTGCCAGCTCACCACGGGGGGATCAGCCCCAGCATTTT. Full variable domain (remainder filled in from reference TRBV18 and TRBJ1-5): NAGVMQNPRHLVRRRGQEARLRCSPMKGHSHVYWYRQLPEEGLKFMVYLQKENIIDESGMPKERFSAEFPKEGPSILRIQQVVRGDSAAYFCASSPRGDQPQHFGDGTRLSIL.

This sequence joins TRBV11-2 and TRBJ1-5; D gene ambiguous. The CDR3 runs to 13 residues. CDR1 SGHAT and CDR2 FQNNGV come from the germline V gene. V lost 4 bases, J lost 4 bases, and 8 bases lay in between. Here the CDR3 reads CASSSGPNQPQHF. In nucleotides, the CDR3 is TGTGCCAGCAGCTCTGGGCCGAATCAGCCCCAGCATTTT. Full variable domain (rest looked up from reference TRBV11-2 and TRBJ1-5): EAGVAQSPRYKIIEKRQSVAFWCNPISGHATLYWYQQILGQGPKLLIQFQNNGVVDDSQLPKDRFSAERLKGVDSTLKIQPAKLEDSAVYLCASSSGPNQPQHFGDGTRLSIL.

As for this clone: The sample has other DNA sequences that encode this CDR3 too. This chain uses TRBV18 with TRBJ1-5; D is unclear. Trimming removed 3 bases at V and 2 bases at J, with 8 bases between. The CDR3 has 14 residues. Germline-derived CDR1 and CDR2 are KGHSH and LQKENI. Here the CDR3 DNA reads TGTGCCAGCTCACCCGCTCGGGGCAATCAGCCCCAGCATTTT. Amino acid sequence: CASSPARGNQPQHF.

The gene calls are TRBV5-4 and TRBJ2-3, with TRBD1 matching 12 bases. The CDR3 is 15 residues long. Germline CDR1 and CDR2: SGHNT and YYREEE (reference sequence). The V segment lost 3 bases and the J segment 5 bases; nucleotides outside the gene matches: 4. CDR3 sequence: CASSWGDRGQDTQYF. The CDR3 region has the DNA TGTGCCAGCAGCTGGGGGGACAGGGGGCAAGATACGCAGTATTTT.

The chain recombines TRBV5-4 with TRBJ2-1; tentatively, D is TRBD2 (6 bases). CDR1 SGHNT and CDR2 YYREEE come from the germline V gene (reference sequence). The CDR3 consists of 16 residues. V dropped 7 bases and J dropped 1 base, with 18 bases sitting between them. This chain's CDR3 is CASARGGPRSYNEQFF. For the CDR3, the DNA is TGTGCCAGCGCCCGGGGAGGTCCCAGGTCCTACAATGAGCAGTTCTTC.

The chain uses TRBV28 and TRBJ2-2; TRBD2 aligns across 12 bases. CDR1 is MDHEN and CDR2 is SYDVKM in the germline V gene. V dropped 8 bases and J dropped 4; count of bases not matched to a gene: 8. The CDR3 length is 16 residues. The CDR3 DNA reads TGTGCCAGCGGTCTAGCGGGGGGGCGTCGCACCGGGGAGCTGTTTTTT. It translates to CASGLAGGRRTGELFF.

This clone has a single count. The CDR3 nucleotides read TGTGCCAGCAGCGCGGAGGGGGCCCTCTCTGGAAACACCATATATTTT. Its translation is CASSAEGALSGNTIYF. V is TRBV9 and J is TRBJ1-3, with 7 bases matching TRBD1. This CDR3 spans 16 amino acids. With 3 bases clipped from V and 0 bases from J, the junction kept 6 bases outside the gene matches. Per the germline V gene, CDR1 is SGDLS and CDR2 is YYNGEE.

J is TRBJ1-2 and V is TRBV2; tentative D call: TRBD1 (6 bases). The CDR3 spans 13 residues. CDR1 SNHLY and CDR2 FYNNEI come from the germline V gene. Between the trimmed V and J ends, which lost 2 bases and 4 bases, there was a span of 8 bases. The CDR3 bases are TGTGCCAGCAGTGAATCAGGGGTCTATGGCTACACCTTC. As protein: CASSESGVYGYTF.

V gene TRBV3-1 (or the pseudogene TRBV3-2) combines with J gene TRBJ1-1; D gene ambiguous. This CDR3 region has 13 residues. V shed 3 bases and J shed 0 bases, with 5 bases lying between them. Germline loops: CDR1 LGHDT, CDR2 YNNKEL (reference sequence). As DNA, the CDR3 is TGTGCCAGCAGCCAGGCAATGAACACTGAAGCTTTCTTT. This translates into CASSQAMNTEAFF.

The CDR3 DNA reads TGTGCCAGCGCGGCTAGCGGGAGGGGGTTTACTAGCACAGATACGCAGTATTTT. The encoded protein is CASAASGRGFTSTDTQYF. This chain uses TRBV9 with TRBJ2-3; 12 bases fit TRBD2. Trimming cost V 7 bases and J 0 bases; bases outside gene matches: 12. Looked up from germline, CDR1 is SGDLS and CDR2 is YYNGEE. The CDR3 is 18 amino acids.

This chain uses TRBV5-8 with TRBJ1-5, with D perhaps TRBD1 (5 bases). Trimming cost V 4 bases and J 9 bases, with 14 bases left between them. The CDR3 loop spans 13 amino acids. Germline V gene lookup returns CDR1 SGHTS and CDR2 YDEGEE. The CDR3 sequence is CASSLGAIGPQHF. In DNA form, the CDR3 reads TGTGCCAGCAGCCTTGGGGCGATAGGGCCCCAGCATTTT.

V is TRBV15 and J is TRBJ2-3; 7 bases line up with TRBD2. The CDR3 extends over 15 amino acids. Germline trimming cut 0 bases from V and 5 bases from J; bases unmatched to any gene: 5. Germline V gives CDR1 LNHNV, CDR2 YYDKDF (reference sequence). The CDR3 bases are TGTGCCACCAGCAGAGACCCCACGGGAGGAGATACGCAGTATTTT. Its protein is CATSRDPTGGDTQYF.

The DNA of the CDR3 is TGCAGTGCTAGTCACACAGGGTCGTCTAATGAAAAACTGTTTTTT. Translated, it gives CSASHTGSSNEKLFF. This chain joins TRBV20-1 and TRBJ1-4, with D possibly TRBD1 on 6 matching bases. CDR1 DFQATT and CDR2 SNEGSKA come from the germline V gene (reference sequence). V lost 3 bases and J lost 3, with 14 bases in between. The CDR3 totals 15 residues.

The chain has TRBV5-1 and TRBJ2-3, with D maybe TRBD2 (6 bases). Germline V CDR1 and CDR2: SGHRS, YFSETQ. The CDR3 loop spans 19 amino acids. The V end lost 0 bases, the J end lost 2 bases, and 22 bases lay between the germline ends. In DNA, the CDR3 is TGCGCCAGCAGCTTGGTACGCGGGGCGTGGATAGAAAACACAGATACGCAGTATTTT. This sequence encodes CASSLVRGAWIENTDTQYF.

V gene TRBV30 combines with J gene TRBJ1-2, with 8 positions matching TRBD1. V trimming: 3 bases; J trimming: 7 bases; junction bases outside the gene matches: 10. This CDR3 has 14 amino acids. Germline V gene lookup returns CDR1 GTSNPN and CDR2 SVGIG (reference sequence). CDR3 amino acids: CAWSPGQVQFGYTF. CDR3 coding DNA: TGTGCCTGGAGCCCGGGACAGGTGCAATTTGGCTACACCTTC.

This clone was counted between two and nine times. The V gene is TRBV30, the J gene TRBJ2-7; 7 nucleotides agree with TRBD1. Germline CDR1 GTSNPN, CDR2 SVGIG (reference sequence). CDR3 size: 11 residues. The V segment lost 2 bases and the J segment 6 bases; nucleotides outside the gene matches: 1. The CDR3 spells CAWSTGAEQYV. DNA for the CDR3: TGTGCCTGGAGTACAGGGGCCGAGCAGTACGTC.